This T cell receptor beta chain was identified in a study of cytomegalovirus exposure and HLA in healthy donors. Study conclusions and caveats: The listing of 150 to 200 TCR beta chains classed them as cytomegalovirus-associated. Indistinguishability led to the exclusion of some V segments, TRBV6-2 and TRBV6-3 included. Across HLA loci, a later analysis found differing TCR association rates, with DRB1 most and HLA-C fewest. Sequencing likely generated an artifact that appeared as a cluster of highly shared sequence variants.

On this clone itself: Its specificity is unknown.

The germline V gene has CDR1 SGDLS and CDR2 YYNGEE. The CDR3 consists of 13 residues. The V end was cut by 3 bases, the J end by 7 bases, with 14 bases between. 13 Jbeta primers and 60 Vbeta primers were used for the PCR. Clones were read by immunoSEQ multiplex PCR, and TCRdb kept only the in-frame ones, dropping some. Seen here are around 80,000 clones, 74% observed once, and the top ten hold approximately 9%. This clonotype originated in a man aged 40-49 years in good health and CMV-seropositive. The sequenced sample consisted of PBMCs. The chain joins TRBV9 to TRBJ2-7, with TRBD1 as a possible D gene (6 bases). The CDR3 DNA follows: TGTGCCAGCAGCGCGACAGGTTTGGGAGAGCAGTACTTC. Translating gives CASSATGLGEQYF.